This T cell receptor beta chain came from a study of T cells in Graves' hyperthyroidism and ophthalmopathy. The wider study: Peripheral blood samples were taken at initial diagnosis, prior to any treatment.

Study-wide results and limits: Blood also held most thyroid clonotypes expanded beyond 0.001.

Among the patients, aged 18 to 65, hyperthyroidism was newly diagnosed and had lasted under 2 months. The CDR3 runs 16 residues. Trimming left V 5 bases short and J 2 bases short, with 19 bases between. Germline CDR1 reads MNHEY; CDR2 reads SMNVEV (reference sequence). This clonotype has ten or more counts. The target antigen is unknown. RNA transcripts served as the template for amplifying TCR beta CDR3 regions. First-round RT-PCR targeting the TCR CDR3 was performed with the HTBI primer set. TCRdb redid the calling of the multiplex PCR reads with MiXCR, one entry per CDR3 protein. Of a few hundred thousand distinct CDR3 sequences detected, around a sixth appear once; the ten largest clones hold roughly 6.6%.

The rearrangement links TRBV27 to TRBJ2-7, with D possibly being TRBD2 (6 bases). Source material: blood. This receptor was identified in a woman in her twenties or thirties with Graves' hyperthyroidism. The CDR3 is CASSPPGSVRAYEQYF. The CDR3 DNA reads TGTGCCAGCAGTCCGCCCGGGAGCGTACGAGCCTACGAGCAGTACTTC.